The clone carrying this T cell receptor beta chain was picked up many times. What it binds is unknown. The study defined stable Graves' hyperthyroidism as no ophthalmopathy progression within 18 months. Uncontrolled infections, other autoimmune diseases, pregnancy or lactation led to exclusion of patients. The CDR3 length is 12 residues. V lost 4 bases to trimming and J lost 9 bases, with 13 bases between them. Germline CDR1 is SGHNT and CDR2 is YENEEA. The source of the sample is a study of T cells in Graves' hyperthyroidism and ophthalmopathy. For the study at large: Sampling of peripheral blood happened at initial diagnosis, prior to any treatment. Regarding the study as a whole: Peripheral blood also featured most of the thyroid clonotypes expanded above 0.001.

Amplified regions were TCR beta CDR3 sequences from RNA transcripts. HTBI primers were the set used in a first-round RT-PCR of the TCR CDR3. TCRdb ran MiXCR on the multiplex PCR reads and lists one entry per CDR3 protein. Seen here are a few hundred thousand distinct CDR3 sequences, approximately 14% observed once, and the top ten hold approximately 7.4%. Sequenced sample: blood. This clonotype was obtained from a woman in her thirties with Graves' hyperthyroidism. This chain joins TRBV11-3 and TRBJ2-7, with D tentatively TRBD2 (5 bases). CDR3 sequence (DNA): TGTGCCAGCAGCTCGCCGGGGTCTCGGCAGTACTTC. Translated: CASSSPGSRQYF.